This paragraph covers one TCR beta chain sequence. This entry comes from a study of blood T cell repertoires in COVID-19. About the study: COVID-19 samples, acute and convalescent, were from the United States, Italy and Spain. PBMCs, B-cell-depleted T cells, or T cells provided the cDNA or gDNA that made up the material.

The CDR3 consists of 15 residues. From germline, CDR1 is SGHAT and CDR2 FQNNGV. After removal of 1 base from V and 0 bases from J, the junction contained 2 bases not matched to a gene. Method: immunoSEQ multiplex PCR; TCRdb's copy keeps in-frame clones and lacks some. The sample has around 160,000 clones, about four fifths seen once; the top ten hold approximately 14%. Specimen: peripheral blood. The receptor's source is a woman of 80 years or more with acute or convalescent COVID-19. The chain has TRBV11-2 and TRBJ1-2; TRBD1 aligns across 7 bases. As DNA, the CDR3 is TGTGCCAGCAGCTTAGGACAGGGCGCTAACTATGGCTACACCTTC. Translated, it gives CASSLGQGANYGYTF. Based on the CDR3 plus reference TRBV11-2 and TRBJ1-2, the full variable domain is EAGVAQSPRYKIIEKRQSVAFWCNPISGHATLYWYQQILGQGPKLLIQFQNNGVVDDSQLPKDRFSAERLKGVDSTLKIQPAKLEDSAVYLCASSLGQGANYGYTFGSGTRLTVV.